A single T cell receptor beta chain is shown here with its context. The data derive from a study of blood T cell repertoires in COVID-19. The assay was immunoSEQ multiplex PCR, and TCRdb's table has in-frame clones only and misses some. This table holds 180,000 or so clones, 80% to 85% found once. Cohorts were assigned according to the clinical history that participants reported. The CDR3 has 13 residues. Losses at the gene ends were 5 bases for V and 1 base for J; bases not matched to a gene: 1. Germline lookup yields CDR1 SGHTA and CDR2 FQGTGA. The J gene is TRBJ1-1, the V gene TRBV7-3, with 7 nucleotides matching TRBD1. The receptor's source is a woman in her sixties who had recovered from COVID-19. The specimen was PBMCs or T cells enriched from blood (not recorded which). The CDR3 loop is CASSRQGNTEAFF. As DNA, the CDR3 is TGTGCCAGCAGCCGACAGGGGAACACTGAAGCTTTCTTT.